The rows below give T cell receptor beta chains drawn from one sample of a study of cytomegalovirus exposure and HLA in healthy donors. The data were produced by immunoSEQ multiplex PCR, yet TCRdb's version contains in-frame clones alone and is incomplete. The table records 150,000 to 200,000 clones, approximately 87% of them present only once. The sample consisted of PBMCs. Receptor source: a woman aged 30 to 39 in good health and CMV-seronegative. Both conserved end residues are part of each CDR3. Each record gives: CDR3 length, V gene, clone size, J gene, D gene, CDR3 protein, CDR3 DNA. A D gene is named only where the DNA matches it firmly. Clone size is not always given. Where it is, it says once, few, many or a class for expanded clones.

13,TRBV19,-,TRBJ2-7,TRBD1,CASQGQVSYEQYF,TGTGCCAGCCAGGGACAGGTCTCCTACGAGCAGTACTTC
14,TRBV7-9,-,TRBJ2-2,TRBD1,CKAGRQGAPGELFF,TGTAAAGCAGGGAGACAGGGGGCGCCCGGGGAGCTGTTTTTT
16,TRBV5-1,-,TRBJ2-2,TRBD2,CASSGGDFPFAGELFF,TGCGCCAGCAGCGGGGGGGACTTTCCCTTCGCCGGGGAGCTGTTTTTT
14,TRBV11-3,-,TRBJ2-1,TRBD2,CASSPSGGSNEQFF,TGTGCCAGCAGCCCGAGCGGGGGAAGCAATGAGCAGTTCTTC
18,TRBV5-1,-,TRBJ2-7,-,CASSSTKVWGKGMDEQYF,TGCGCCAGCAGCTCCACAAAGGTCTGGGGTAAGGGGATGGACGAGCAGTACTTC
14,TRBV10-3,-,TRBJ2-2,-,CAIRPGGDTGELFF,TGTGCCATCCGACCCGGGGGTGACACCGGGGAGCTGTTTTTT
15,TRBV5-4,-,TRBJ1-4,TRBD1,CASRPQGAGNEKLFF,TGTGCCAGCAGACCTCAGGGGGCTGGTAATGAAAAACTGTTTTTT
15,TRBV4-1,-,TRBJ1-5,-,CASSQDPGVKQPQHF,TGCGCCAGCAGCCAAGATCCAGGGGTGAAACAGCCCCAGCATTTT
12,TRBV5-1,-,TRBJ1-2,-,CASSSVEGGYTF,TGCGCCAGCAGCTCGGTGGAGGGTGGCTACACCTTC
14,TRBV11-2,-,TRBJ1-2,-,CASSPYVGNYGYTF,TGTGCCAGCAGCCCGTACGTGGGCAACTATGGCTACACCTTC
15,TRBV4-2,-,TRBJ1-4,-,CASSQDSTQEEKLFF,TGTGCCAGCAGCCAAGATTCCACCCAGGAAGAAAAACTGTTTTTT
16,TRBV9,-,TRBJ2-5,TRBD2,CASSVTLAGTQETQYF,TGTGCCAGCAGCGTCACTCTAGCGGGGACCCAAGAGACCCAGTACTTC
12,TRBV2,-,TRBJ1-2,-,CASSGGGYGYTF,TGTGCCAGCAGTGGGGGGGGCTATGGCTACACCTTC
13,TRBV29-1,few,TRBJ1-4,-,CSVNQGINEKLFF,TGCAGCGTTAATCAGGGGATTAATGAAAAACTGTTTTTT
13,TRBV12-5,-,TRBJ1-1,-,CASGFRGNTEAFF,TGTGCTAGTGGTTTTCGGGGGAACACTGAAGCTTTCTTT
15,TRBV18,-,TRBJ2-7,TRBD2,CASSQTSNFLDEQYF,TGTGCCAGCTCACAGACTAGCAATTTTCTCGACGAGCAGTACTTC
15,TRBV4-1,-,TRBJ2-7,-,CASSQVRGALYEQYF,TGCGCCAGCAGCCAAGTCCGGGGGGCTCTCTACGAGCAGTACTTC
14,TRBV9,-,TRBJ2-7,-,CASSETGVSYEQYF,TGTGCCAGCAGCGAGACAGGTGTTTCCTACGAGCAGTACTTC
16,TRBV30,-,TRBJ1-6,-,CAWRAPRTDYNSPLHF,TGTGCCTGGAGGGCACCTAGGACAGACTATAATTCACCCCTCCACTTT
18,TRBV5-1,-,TRBJ2-3,-,CASSLTPGAGVRTDTQYF,TGCGCCAGCAGCTTGACGCCCGGTGCAGGGGTTAGGACAGATACGCAGTATTTT
15,TRBV7-9,-,TRBJ2-7,-,CASSSGRGKAYEQYF,TGTGCCAGCAGCTCCGGCCGGGGGAAAGCCTACGAGCAGTACTTC
15,TRBV7-9,-,TRBJ2-1,-,CASRDDFGSYNEQFF,TGTGCCAGCAGGGATGACTTCGGCTCCTACAATGAGCAGTTCTTC
15,TRBV6-5,-,TRBJ1-2,TRBD1,CASSLRQGSTYGYTF,TGTGCCAGCAGTCTGAGACAGGGGTCAACCTATGGCTACACCTTC
14,TRBV10-1,-,TRBJ2-1,TRBD2,CASSSSGGYNEQFF,TGCGCCAGCAGCTCTAGCGGGGGGTACAATGAGCAGTTCTTC
15,TRBV10-1,-,TRBJ2-7,-,CASRYYIGVGYEQYF,TGCGCCAGCAGATATTACATAGGGGTTGGCTACGAGCAGTACTTC
13,TRBV6-6,-,TRBJ1-2,TRBD1,CASDVTGVHGYTF,TGTGCCAGCGACGTTACAGGGGTCCATGGCTACACCTTC
16,TRBV5-5,-,TRBJ1-5,-,CASSPTWGRSNQPQHF,TGTGCCAGCAGCCCCACGTGGGGCCGGAGCAATCAGCCCCAGCATTTT
11,TRBV18,-,TRBJ1-6,TRBD1,CASSPGQGLHF,TGTGCCAGCTCACCAGGACAGGGTCTCCACTTT
14,TRBV7-2,-,TRBJ2-7,-,CASSLGALSYEQYF,TGTGCCAGCAGCTTAGGGGCCCTCTCCTACGAGCAGTACTTC
16,TRBV4-3,-,TRBJ2-1,-,CASSQDLAGIYNEQFF,TGCGCCAGCAGCCAAGATCTTGCGGGGATCTACAATGAGCAGTTCTTC
15,TRBV7-6,-,TRBJ1-1,-,CASSSRGGRDTEAFF,TGTGCCAGCAGCTCGCGGGGGGGTAGAGACACTGAAGCTTTCTTT
17,TRBV11-2,-,TRBJ2-1,TRBD2,CASSFGRAGGLLNEQFF,TGTGCCAGCAGCTTTGGGAGAGCGGGGGGGCTGCTCAATGAGCAGTTCTTC
17,TRBV27,few,TRBJ2-6,TRBD1,CASSRRQGGSGANVLTF,TGTGCCAGCAGTCGTAGACAGGGCGGCTCTGGGGCCAACGTCCTGACTTTC
14,TRBV6-5,-,TRBJ1-1,TRBD1,CASSWTGGNTEAFF,TGTGCCAGCAGTTGGACAGGGGGGAACACTGAAGCTTTCTTT
14,TRBV5-6,-,TRBJ1-1,-,CASSPRVRATEAFF,TGTGCCAGCAGCCCGCGAGTCAGGGCCACTGAAGCTTTCTTT
18,TRBV7-8,few,TRBJ1-3,TRBD1,CASSLAKTGSFSGNTIYF,TGTGCCAGCAGCTTAGCCAAGACAGGGTCTTTCTCTGGAAACACCATATATTTT
16,TRBV11-2,-,TRBJ2-7,TRBD2,CASSLGGGGTSYEQYF,TGTGCCAGCAGCTTAGGGGGGGGAGGAACTTCCTACGAGCAGTACTTC
13,TRBV4-3,-,TRBJ1-2,-,CASSPGRGYGYTF,TGCGCCAGCAGCCCGGGGAGGGGTTATGGCTACACCTTC
16,TRBV4-2,-,TRBJ2-3,TRBD2,CASSQVSGAGADTQYF,TGTGCCAGCAGCCAAGTTAGCGGGGCGGGGGCAGATACGCAGTATTTT
13,TRBV29-1,-,TRBJ2-7,TRBD2,CSATSGGAYEQYF,TGCAGCGCGACTAGCGGGGGGGCCTACGAGCAGTACTTC
16,TRBV14,once,TRBJ2-7,TRBD2,CASSQDASGGEYEQYF,TGTGCCAGCAGCCAAGACGCTAGCGGGGGCGAATACGAGCAGTACTTC
14,TRBV19,-,TRBJ1-5,-,CASSIALGNQPQHF,TGTGCCAGTAGTATCGCCCTCGGGAATCAGCCCCAGCATTTT
13,TRBV6-1,once,TRBJ2-7,TRBD1,CASRRQGSYEQYF,TGTGCCAGCAGAAGACAGGGCTCCTACGAGCAGTACTTC
15,TRBV7-9,once,TRBJ1-6,TRBD1,CASSARDRGNSPLHF,TGTGCCAGCAGCGCCCGGGACAGGGGTAATTCACCCCTCCACTTT
16,TRBV4-3,-,TRBJ1-3,TRBD1,CASSQGVQGIGNTIYF,TGCGCCAGCAGCCAAGGAGTACAGGGGATTGGAAACACCATATATTTT
11,TRBV2,-,TRBJ2-5,-,CASRGPGTQYF,TGTGCCAGCAGGGGGCCCGGGACCCAGTACTTC
17,TRBV4-2,once,TRBJ2-1,TRBD2,CASSQVGLAESDNEQFF,TGTGCCAGCAGCCAAGTGGGCCTAGCGGAGTCAGACAATGAGCAGTTCTTC
17,TRBV5-1,-,TRBJ1-5,TRBD1,CASSLGTGGWGNQPQHF,TGCGCCAGCAGCTTGGGGACAGGGGGCTGGGGCAATCAGCCCCAGCATTTT
16,TRBV2,-,TRBJ1-4,-,CASSDVLTGEDEKLFF,TGTGCCAGCAGTGATGTCTTAACGGGGGAAGATGAAAAACTGTTTTTT
15,TRBV19,-,TRBJ2-1,-,CASRKRLNSAGEQFF,TGTGCCAGCCGCAAAAGACTGAACAGCGCGGGTGAGCAGTTCTTC
13,TRBV19,-,TRBJ1-1,-,CASNARVNTEAFF,TGTGCCAGTAATGCGAGGGTGAACACTGAAGCTTTCTTT
16,TRBV6-4,-,TRBJ2-2,TRBD1,CASSRGQGSATGELFF,TGTGCCAGCAGCCGGGGACAGGGGTCGGCCACCGGGGAGCTGTTTTTT
14,TRBV4-1,-,TRBJ2-7,-,CASSQGEGAYEQYF,TGCGCCAGCAGCCAAGGTGAGGGAGCCTACGAGCAGTACTTC